The 14 T cell receptor beta chains presented below share a single source sample, sequenced in a study of blood T cells in healthy people across ages. Combining a sample-barcoded 5' primer with a J-beta primer mix, a second PCR ran for roughly 6 to 12 cycles. TCRdb reprocessed the 5' RACE reads via MiXCR and lists one record per CDR3 protein. The profile shows about 780,000 distinct CDR3 sequences, about 26% of them singletons. A further study also used this sample, focusing on T cells of mothers and their children.

Material: blood. The receptor source for this set is a boy aged 5-17 years in good health.

J is TRBJ2-7 and V is TRBV3-1, with D uncertain. In germline, CDR1 is LGHDT, CDR2 YNNKEL (reference sequence). V was pared by 5 bases and J by 1 base, with 9 bases between. This CDR3 is 13 amino acids long. CDR3 in amino acids: CASSSRQSYEQYF. The DNA for the CDR3 is TGTGCCAGCAGCTCCCGGCAGTCCTACGAGCAGTACTTC.

The chain employs TRBV7-9 and TRBJ2-3; D remains unclear. The CDR3 extends over 14 amino acids. Trimming pared 3 bases from V and 2 bases from J, leaving 9 bases between. CDR1 and CDR2 from the germline V gene are SEHNR and FQNEAQ (reference sequence). Written as DNA, the CDR3 is TGTGCCAGCAGCTTTAATCCACCCACAGATACGCAGTATTTT. Protein: CASSFNPPTDTQYF.

The sample holds a few counts of this clonotype. The rearrangement links TRBV20-1 to TRBJ2-5; D is unclear. CDR1 and CDR2 (germline): DFQATT, SNEGSKA (reference sequence). The CDR3 is made up of 11 amino acids. V was clipped by 5 bases and J by 7 bases, with 11 bases between them. As DNA, the CDR3 is TGCAGTGCTCCTACCTCGGGGACCCAGTACTTC. Translation: CSAPTSGTQYF.

The rearrangement joins TRBV24-1 to TRBJ2-1; 8 nucleotides agree with TRBD1. Germline-derived CDR1 and CDR2 are KGHDR and SFDVKD. Losses at the gene ends were 1 base for V and 5 bases for J; bases not matched to a gene: 6. This CDR3 contains 16 residues. CDR3 coding DNA: TGTGCCACCAGTGATTTTACCAGGGGGCAGGACAATGAGCAGTTCTTC. This encodes CATSDFTRGQDNEQFF.

CDR3 in DNA: TGTGCCAGTAGTCCTCGGGCACGGGCAAGGGATACGCAGTATTTT. Its protein product is CASSPRARARDTQYF. V gene TRBV19 combines with J gene TRBJ2-3; D is uncertain. CDR3 length equals 15 residues. Trimming left V 5 bases short and J 6 bases short, with 18 bases between. Germline V gives CDR1 LNHDA, CDR2 SQIVND (reference sequence).

The chain carries TRBV6-5 and TRBJ2-5; D tentatively fits TRBD1 or TRBD2 (5 bases each). The germline gives CDR1 MNHEY, CDR2 SVGAGI. V was cut by 6 bases and J by 3 bases, with 14 bases left in between. This CDR3 comprises 14 residues. CDR3 sequence (DNA): TGTGCCAGCAGCCCGTGGCAGGGAGAAGAGACCCAGTACTTC. Amino acid sequence: CASSPWQGEETQYF.

The rearrangement joins TRBV29-1 to TRBJ1-6; TRBD1 matches 11 bases. Germline CDR1 is SQVTM and CDR2 is ANQGSEA. Losses at the gene ends were 4 bases for V and 4 bases for J; bases not matched to a gene: 3. The CDR3 is 15 amino acids. CDR3 in amino acids: CSVAGDRGYNSPLHF. The CDR3 DNA is TGCAGCGTTGCCGGGGACAGGGGGTATAATTCACCCCTCCACTTT.

This sequence joins TRBV6-5 and TRBJ1-2; D gene unclear. The CDR3 runs to 16 residues. Trimming removed 1 base from V and 2 bases from J, with 14 bases in between. Germline V lookup: CDR1 MNHEY, CDR2 SVGAGI. CDR3 in DNA: TGTGCCAGCAGTTACTTTGCAGGCCCAGGAAACTATGGCTACACCTTC. This gives the protein CASSYFAGPGNYGYTF.

In this sample, this clonotype turned up a few times. V is TRBV20-1 and J is TRBJ2-3; D perhaps matches TRBD1 (5 bases). Between the trimmed V and J ends, which lost 1 base and 8 bases, there was a span of 19 bases. Germline V gene data show CDR1 as DFQATT and CDR2 as SNEGSKA (reference sequence). The CDR3 contains 15 residues. The CDR3 DNA follows: TGCAGTGCTAGAGGCTCTCCACTCAGCCAGGGTACGCAGTATTTT. Its translation is CSARGSPLSQGTQYF.

There are a few counts of this clonotype. This chain links TRBV5-6 with TRBJ2-7, with D hard to call. The DNA end is more similar to TRBJ2-1, so the J call may be wrong. The CDR3 is 12 residues long. Germline V gene sequence: CDR1 SGHDT, CDR2 YYEEEE. The CDR3 sequence is CASSHMVQEQFF. CDR3 DNA sequence: TGTGCCAGCAGCCACATGGTTCAGGAGCAGTTCTTC.

Notes on this clonotype: An end of the junction differs from the germline gene, which may be a read error. The chain has TRBV7-3 and TRBJ2-6; 7 bases match TRBD1. This CDR3 is built from 13 residues. The V gene's germline CDR1 is SGHTA and CDR2 FQGTGA. The CDR3 protein is CASSLKGANVPTF. The CDR3 bases are TGTGCCAGCAGCCTAAAGGGGGCCAACGTCCCGACTTTC. Full variable domain (remainder filled in from reference TRBV7-3 and TRBJ2-6): GAGVSQTPSNKVTEKGKYVELRCDPISGHTALYWYRQSLGQGPEFLIYFQGTGAADDSGLPNDRFFAVRPEGSVSTLKIQRTERGDSAVYLCASSLKGANVPTFGAGSRLTVL.

The chain employs TRBV27 and TRBJ1-4; D is perhaps TRBD1 (5 bases). Germline V gene data show CDR1 as MNHEY and CDR2 as SMNVEV (reference sequence). V gave up 6 bases and J gave up 11 bases, with 22 bases separating them. The CDR3 extends over 15 amino acids. CDR3 in amino acids: CASSRNRDRGEKLFF. The DNA for the CDR3 is TGTGCCAGCAGCCGTAACCGGGACCGTGGGGAGAAACTGTTTTTT.

This clonotype was seen a handful of times. The junction shows a germline mismatch at one end, possibly a read error. The V call is TRBV18, the J call TRBJ2-3, with no clear D. The CDR3 covers 17 residues. From germline, CDR1 is KGHSH and CDR2 LQKENI. CDR3 sequence (DNA): TGTGCCAGCTCGCCACCCCGTGGGAACATAGACACAGATACGCAGTATTTT. It specifies CASSPPRGNIDTDTQYF. The full variable domain, completed using reference TRBV18 and TRBJ2-3, is NAGVMQNPRHLVRRRGQEARLRCSPMKGHSHVYWYRQLPEEGLKFMVYLQKENIIDESGMPKERFSAEFPKEGPSILRIQQVVRGDSAAYFCASSPPRGNIDTDTQYFGPGTRLTVL.

This chain links TRBV20-1 with TRBJ2-7; 8 nucleotides match TRBD2. V was clipped by 3 bases and J by 6 bases; unmatched bases: 13. Germline assignment: CDR1 DFQATT and CDR2 SNEGSKA (reference sequence). The CDR3 runs to 15 residues. CDR3 protein: CSASRRSGRGAEQYF. The CDR3 bases are TGCAGTGCTAGCCGTAGGTCTGGGCGGGGGGCCGAGCAGTACTTC.